This TCR beta chain was recorded in a study of cytomegalovirus exposure and HLA in healthy donors. Study-wide points: Within a later analysis, the majority of CMV-associated TCR beta chains appeared HLA-restricted.

PCR was performed using 60 Vbeta and 13 Jbeta primers. The method was immunoSEQ multiplex PCR; TCRdb's version includes in-frame clones alone and lacks a portion of them. The sample includes 150,000 to 200,000 clones, just over 75% of them seen just once. Details on this clone: Antigen unknown.

Germline V lookup: CDR1 MNHNS, CDR2 SASEGT. The CDR3 covers 13 residues. Losses at the gene ends were 9 bases for V and 0 bases for J; bases not matched to a gene: 4. Sequencing input: PBMCs. The source is a woman in her thirties in good health and CMV-seropositive. The chain couples TRBV6-1 to TRBJ1-2; 7 positions match TRBD1. In DNA form, the CDR3 reads TGTGCCAGTTCAGGGGGAGCTAACTATGGCTACACCTTC. This translates into CASSGGANYGYTF.